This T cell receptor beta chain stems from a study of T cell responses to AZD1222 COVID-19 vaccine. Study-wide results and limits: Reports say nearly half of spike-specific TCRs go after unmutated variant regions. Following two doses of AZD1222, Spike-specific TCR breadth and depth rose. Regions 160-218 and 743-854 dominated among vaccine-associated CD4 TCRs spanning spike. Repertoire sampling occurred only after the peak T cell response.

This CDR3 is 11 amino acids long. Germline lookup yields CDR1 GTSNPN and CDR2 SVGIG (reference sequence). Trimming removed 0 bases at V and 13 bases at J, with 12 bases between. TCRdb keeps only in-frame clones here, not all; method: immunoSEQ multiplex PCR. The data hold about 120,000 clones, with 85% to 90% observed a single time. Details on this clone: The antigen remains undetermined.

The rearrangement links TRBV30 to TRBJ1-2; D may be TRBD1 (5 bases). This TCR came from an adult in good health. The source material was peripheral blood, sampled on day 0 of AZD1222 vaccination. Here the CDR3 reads CAWSVGERCTF. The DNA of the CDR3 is TGTGCCTGGAGTGTAGGGGAAAGGTGCACCTTC.